The next 28 T cell receptor beta chains were all read from a single sample in a study of T cell responses to AZD1222 COVID-19 vaccine. Sequenced by immunoSEQ multiplex PCR; TCRdb stores in-frame clones only, minus some. The data hold about 15,000 clones, with 88% observed a single time. The source was peripheral blood, collected 28 days after the second AZD1222 dose. These receptors were obtained from an adult who received the AZD1222 COVID-19 vaccine.

CDR3 region: CASSAQPGGVQETQYF. The CDR3 DNA reads TGTGCCAGCAGCGCGCAACCCGGCGGGGTCCAAGAGACCCAGTACTTC. This rearrangement joins TRBV7-3 to TRBJ2-5, with D maybe TRBD2 (6 bases). With 5 bases removed from V and 1 base from J, the gap between germline ends came to 17 bases. The CDR3 is 16 residues long. CDR1 and CDR2 (germline): SGHTA, FQGTGA.

The chain is built from TRBV19 and TRBJ1-2, with 7 bases matching TRBD1. The J segment lost 4 bases and the V segment lost 3 bases, leaving 5 bases of the junction unmatched. CDR1 and CDR2 (germline): LNHDA, SQIVND (reference sequence). The CDR3 sequence is 14 residues long. CDR3 protein: CASSMEGAGYGYTF. The CDR3 nucleotides are TGTGCCAGTAGTATGGAGGGGGCCGGCTATGGCTACACCTTC.

The chain employs TRBV4-2 and TRBJ1-2; no clear D. Germline loops: CDR1 LGHNA, CDR2 YNFKEQ. The CDR3 loop spans 13 amino acids. The V end was cut by 0 bases, the J end by 3 bases, with 5 bases between. CDR3 region: CASSQDVDYGYTF. CDR3 in DNA: TGTGCCAGCAGCCAAGATGTGGACTATGGCTACACCTTC.

The rearrangement joins TRBV6-1 to TRBJ2-2; D not resolved. Germline V gene lookup returns CDR1 MNHNS and CDR2 SASEGT. V was clipped by 0 bases and J by 1 base, with 15 bases between them. The CDR3 is 18 amino acids. The DNA for the CDR3 is TGTGCCAGCAGTGAAGCGCTTCTCGCGGCCTTGAACACCGGGGAGCTGTTTTTT. Translated: CASSEALLAALNTGELFF.

The gene calls are TRBV19 and TRBJ2-5; TRBD2 might be the D (6 bases). Germline CDR1 is LNHDA and CDR2 is SQIVND (reference sequence). V lost 5 bases and J 5 bases, leaving 15 bases between the germline ends. This CDR3 has 14 residues. This CDR3 is CASSLQTGGETQYF. In nucleotides, the CDR3 is TGTGCCAGTAGTCTCCAGACTGGAGGGGAGACCCAGTACTTC.

This chain connects TRBV19 to TRBJ1-1; no clear D. The V gene's germline CDR1 is LNHDA and CDR2 SQIVND (reference sequence). This CDR3 is 14 amino acids long. Trimming pared 5 bases from V and 4 bases from J, leaving 14 bases between. DNA for the CDR3: TGTGCCAGTAGTCCCGGGGAGGCAGGCACTGAAGCTTTCTTT. This gives the protein CASSPGEAGTEAFF. The whole variable domain, filled in from reference TRBV19 and TRBJ1-1, reads DGGITQSPKYLFRKEGQNVTLSCEQNLNHDAMYWYRQDPGQGLRLIYYSQIVNDFQKGDIAEGYSVSREKKESFPLTVTSAQKNPTAFYLCASSPGEAGTEAFFGQGTRLTVV.

V and J are TRBV19 and TRBJ2-1; TRBD2 might be the D (5 bases). Trimming shortened V by 3 bases and J by 9 bases, and 18 bases separated the two germline ends. Germline V gene sequence: CDR1 LNHDA, CDR2 SQIVND (reference sequence). The CDR3 is made up of 15 amino acids. The CDR3 protein is CASSMGAQGRGEQFF. CDR3 nucleotide sequence: TGTGCCAGTAGTATGGGCGCTCAAGGGAGAGGTGAGCAGTTCTTC.

The V gene is TRBV15, the J gene TRBJ1-5; a weak D match, TRBD1 (6 bases). Trimming took 2 bases from V and 7 from J, leaving 21 bases between them. The CDR3 is made up of 17 amino acids. Germline CDR1 and CDR2: LNHNV and YYDKDF (reference sequence). CDR3 residues: CATSRTRSRGAQQPQHF. CDR3 DNA sequence: TGTGCCACCAGCAGAACCCGGAGCAGGGGAGCTCAGCAGCCCCAGCATTTT.

This clone appeared once. This sequence joins TRBV27 and TRBJ1-1; D is unresolved. V shed 5 bases and J shed 1 base, with 8 bases lying between them. CDR1 is MNHEY, CDR2 SMNVEV, per germline (reference sequence). This CDR3 comprises 13 residues. The CDR3 coding sequence is TGTGCCAGCAGTATCGAGCCGAACACTGAAGCTTTCTTT. Translation gives CASSIEPNTEAFF.

The chain carries TRBV19 and TRBJ2-2, with D unclear. Germline lookup yields CDR1 LNHDA and CDR2 SQIVND (reference sequence). The CDR3 is 12 residues long. Trimming took off 3 bases at V and 4 bases at J, with 3 bases between the two ends. The CDR3 nucleotides are TGTGCCAGTAGTATGTTCACCGGGGAGCTGTTTTTT. Its protein product is CASSMFTGELFF.

This clone was found a few times. The gene calls are TRBV9 and TRBJ2-7; a possible D gene is TRBD2 (6 bases). The CDR3 extends over 14 amino acids. The V gene's germline CDR1 is SGDLS and CDR2 YYNGEE. V was cut by 4 bases and J by 3 bases, with 14 bases left in between. CDR3 DNA sequence: TGTGCCAGCAGCCCTAGAGCCGGGGGCTACGAGCAGTACTTC. It specifies CASSPRAGGYEQYF.

The chain combines TRBV7-3 with TRBJ1-1; 10 bases line up with TRBD1. Trimming at V came to 5 bases and at J to 1 base, leaving 10 bases not matched to a gene. Per germline, CDR1 SGHTA and CDR2 FQGTGA. The CDR3 has 17 amino acids. CDR3 loop: CASSLRGQGIANTEAFF. In DNA form, the CDR3 reads TGTGCCAGCAGCCTACGGGGACAGGGGATCGCGAACACTGAAGCTTTCTTT.

The chain couples TRBV19 to TRBJ2-5; no firm D call. V was cut by 3 bases and J by 2 bases, with 13 bases left in between. Germline lookup yields CDR1 LNHDA and CDR2 SQIVND (reference sequence). CDR3 length: 15 residues. The CDR3 DNA follows: TGTGCCAGTAGTATCGGCAGCTTCTCACAAGAGACCCAGTACTTC. It is translated as CASSIGSFSQETQYF.

A note on this clone: The sample contains more than one DNA sequence encoding this CDR3. The V gene is TRBV19, the J gene TRBJ1-1; no definite D call. The CDR3 is 13 amino acids. The germline gives CDR1 LNHDA, CDR2 SQIVND (reference sequence). With 2 bases removed from V and 1 base from J, the gap between germline ends came to 5 bases. The CDR3 is CASSISGNTEAFF. The CDR3 DNA reads as TGTGCCAGTAGTATATCTGGGAACACTGAAGCTTTCTTT.

The V gene is TRBV7-8, the J gene TRBJ1-1; TRBD1 might be the D (5 bases). The CDR3 sequence is 13 residues long. Looked up from germline, CDR1 is SGHVS and CDR2 is FQNEAQ. The V gene lost 8 bases and the J gene lost 3 bases, with 13 bases spanning the gap. The CDR3: CASAKGRDTEAFF. In DNA, the CDR3 is TGTGCCAGCGCTAAGGGGCGGGACACTGAAGCTTTCTTT.

The chain has TRBV7-9 and TRBJ1-1; D is uncertain. CDR3 length: 14 amino acids. The ends were cut back, 1 base at V and 1 base at J, with 7 bases in the middle. Per the germline V gene, CDR1 is SEHNR and CDR2 is FQNEAQ (reference sequence). Here the CDR3 DNA reads TGTGCCAGCAGCTTAGAAGTCGGGAACACTGAAGCTTTCTTT. Translated: CASSLEVGNTEAFF.

The CDR3: CASSEMRNSNQPQHF. DNA of the CDR3: TGTGCCAGCAGTGAGATGAGGAATAGCAATCAGCCCCAGCATTTT. The V gene is TRBV2, the J gene TRBJ1-5; D remains unclear. V lost 3 bases and J lost 0, with 9 bases in between. This CDR3 has 15 amino acids. Germline V gene sequence: CDR1 SNHLY, CDR2 FYNNEI.

This clone appeared once. V usage is TRBV19 and J usage is TRBJ2-2, with D unclear. V lost 7 bases to trimming and J lost 3 bases, with 6 bases between them. The CDR3 runs 12 residues. Germline-derived CDR1 and CDR2 are LNHDA and SQIVND (reference sequence). The CDR3 bases are TGTGCCAGTAAATGGGACACCGGGGAGCTGTTTTTT. Its translation: CASKWDTGELFF.

This rearrangement joins TRBV30 to TRBJ1-2, with 10 bases identical to TRBD1. CDR1 GTSNPN and CDR2 SVGIG come from the germline V gene (reference sequence). This CDR3 is built from 14 residues. Trimming cost V 4 bases and J 8 bases; bases outside gene matches: 10. The chain's CDR3 is CAWKGTGATRGYTF. CDR3 in DNA: TGTGCCTGGAAGGGGACAGGGGCTACGAGAGGCTACACCTTC.

V is TRBV18 and J is TRBJ2-2; the match to TRBD2 covers 8 bases. V lost 0 bases and J lost 4; bases outside the gene matches: 10. CDR3 size: 18 residues. CDR1 KGHSH and CDR2 LQKENI come from the germline V gene. CDR3 coding DNA: TGTGCCAGCTCACCACCAAACCGGGGGGGCCTTGGCACCGGGGAGCTGTTTTTT. This codes for CASSPPNRGGLGTGELFF.

The CDR3 nucleotides read TGTGCCAGCACGTATAGCAATCAGCCCCAGCATTTT. As protein: CASTYSNQPQHF. V is TRBV2 and J is TRBJ1-5; no firm D call. Trimming left V 7 bases short and J 0 bases short, with 4 bases between. The CDR3 length is 12 residues. The germline gives CDR1 SNHLY, CDR2 FYNNEI.

This sequence joins TRBV27 and TRBJ1-2, with D uncertain. V was trimmed by 2 bases and J by 0 bases, leaving 4 bases between them. CDR1 and CDR2 from the germline V gene are MNHEY and SMNVEV (reference sequence). CDR3 length equals 13 residues. The CDR3 nucleotides read TGTGCCAGCAGTTTAGGAGCTAACTATGGCTACACCTTC. This gives the protein CASSLGANYGYTF.

This clone occurred a few times. The rearrangement joins TRBV3-1 (or the pseudogene TRBV3-2) to TRBJ2-5; D perhaps matches TRBD2 (6 bases). This CDR3 comprises 13 residues. Germline CDR1 LGHDT, CDR2 YNNKEL (reference sequence). V gave up 1 base and J gave up 9 bases, with 12 bases separating them. The CDR3 is CASSQVGRLAQYF. CDR3 nucleotides: TGTGCCAGCAGCCAAGTTGGGAGGTTGGCCCAGTACTTC.

The gene calls are TRBV7-8 and TRBJ2-4; 7 positions agree with TRBD1. The V segment lost 5 bases and the J segment 8 bases; nucleotides outside the gene matches: 9. In germline, CDR1 is SGHVS, CDR2 FQNEAQ. The CDR3 loop spans 14 amino acids. The CDR3 sequence is CASSPNDRADIQYF. The CDR3 nucleotides are TGTGCCAGCAGCCCTAATGACAGGGCGGACATTCAGTACTTC.

This clone was recorded only once. V usage is TRBV10-2 and J usage is TRBJ1-4, with unresolved D. This CDR3 is 16 amino acids long. Germline-derived CDR1 and CDR2 are WSHSY and SAAADI. V dropped 2 bases and J dropped 0 bases, with 10 bases sitting between them. The chain's CDR3 is CASSELMGATNEKLFF. The CDR3 DNA sequence: TGCGCCAGCAGTGAGCTTATGGGTGCAACTAATGAAAAACTGTTTTTT.

This chain links TRBV4-3 with TRBJ1-1, with TRBD1 matching over 7 bases. V lost 0 bases to trimming and J lost 11 bases; unmatched junction nucleotides: 12. Germline CDR1 reads LGHNA; CDR2 reads YSLEER. The CDR3 runs 15 residues. CDR3 nucleotides: TGCGCCAGCAGCCAAGAGTTATACAGGGGCTCTGGGGCTTTCTTT. Residues: CASSQELYRGSGAFF.

The rearrangement uses TRBV2 and TRBJ2-2, with D possibly being TRBD2 (5 bases). The CDR3 length is 15 residues. The V and J ends lost 2 bases and 6 bases respectively, with 13 bases between them. In germline, CDR1 is SNHLY, CDR2 FYNNEI. The CDR3 is CASSERGQIPGELFF. CDR3 nucleotides: TGTGCCAGCAGTGAACGAGGGCAGATCCCCGGGGAGCTGTTTTTT. The complete variable domain, with remaining parts taken from reference TRBV2 and TRBJ2-2, reads EPEVTQTPSHQVTQMGQEVILRCVPISNHLYFYWYRQILGQKVEFLVSFYNNEISEKSEIFDDQFSVERPDGSNFTLKIRSTKLEDSAMYFCASSERGQIPGELFFGEGSRLTVL.

The chain has TRBV30 and TRBJ2-1; a possible D gene is TRBD2 (6 bases). Germline CDR1 is GTSNPN and CDR2 is SVGIG (reference sequence). The CDR3 is made up of 15 amino acids. Trimming pared 2 bases from V and 0 bases from J, leaving 11 bases between. The DNA of the CDR3 is TGTGCCTGGAGTAGACTAGTCAGCTCCTACAATGAGCAGTTCTTC. Encoded protein: CAWSRLVSSYNEQFF.